Following are 24 T cell receptor beta chains from one sample sequenced in a study of cytomegalovirus exposure and HLA in healthy donors. It was with 60 Vbeta and 13 Jbeta primers that the PCR ran. TCRdb keeps only in-frame clones here, not all; method: immunoSEQ multiplex PCR. The profile shows around 130,000 clones, about 80% of them singletons. The sequencing sample was made of PBMCs. The receptors stem from a man aged 25 to 45 in good health and CMV-seronegative.

The chain carries TRBV5-1 and TRBJ1-5; 8 positions agree with TRBD1. Germline assignment: CDR1 SGHRS and CDR2 YFSETQ. The V gene end was trimmed by 4 bases and the J gene end by 2 bases; junction bases not matched to a gene: 2. The CDR3 loop spans 14 amino acids. Written as DNA, the CDR3 is TGCGCCAGCAGCACAGGGGGTGGCAATCAGCCCCAGCATTTT. This codes for CASSTGGGNQPQHF.

On this clone itself: Sequence at one end of the junction differs from germline and may be a read error. The chain is built from TRBV7-9 and TRBJ1-5; D might be TRBD1 (5 bases). CDR3 length: 15 residues. Germline values: CDR1 SEHNR, CDR2 FQNEAQ (reference sequence). The CDR3: CSSSLGDYSNQPQHF. The CDR3 nucleotides are TGTTCCAGCAGCTTGGGGGACTATAGCAATCAGCCCCAGCATTTT.

The rearrangement joins TRBV5-1 to TRBJ1-1, with a tentative D call TRBD1 (6 bases). Germline CDR1 SGHRS, CDR2 YFSETQ. This CDR3 has 15 residues. The V gene lost 0 bases and the J gene lost 1 base, with 10 bases spanning the gap. The CDR3 loop reads CASSLESTGNTEAFF. CDR3 in DNA: TGCGCCAGCAGCTTGGAATCGACAGGGAACACTGAAGCTTTCTTT. The full variable domain, its missing parts supplied by reference TRBV5-1 and TRBJ1-1, is KAGVTQTPRYLIKTRGQQVTLSCSPISGHRSVSWYQQTPGQGLQFLFEYFSETQRNKGNFPGRFSGRQFSNSRSEMNVSTLELGDSALYLCASSLESTGNTEAFFGQGTRLTVV.

This clone was detected once. This chain uses TRBV28 with TRBJ2-6; 7 nucleotides line up with TRBD1. V dropped 5 bases and J dropped 2; count of bases not matched to a gene: 6. In germline, CDR1 is MDHEN, CDR2 SYDVKM. This CDR3 has 16 residues. The CDR3 reads CASSDLGQPGANVLTF. DNA for the CDR3: TGTGCCAGCAGTGACCTGGGACAGCCTGGGGCCAACGTCCTGACTTTC.

V usage is TRBV15 and J usage is TRBJ1-1; D is undetermined. V lost 0 bases and J lost 1, with 6 bases in between. The CDR3 is 14 amino acids. From germline, CDR1 is LNHNV and CDR2 YYDKDF (reference sequence). CDR3 residues: CATSRDNWNTEAFF. The CDR3 DNA sequence: TGTGCCACCAGCAGAGATAATTGGAACACTGAAGCTTTCTTT.

V usage is TRBV7-3 and J usage is TRBJ2-2; 7 bases are a match to TRBD2. Germline CDR1 SGHTA, CDR2 FQGTGA. Trimming at V came to 8 bases and at J to 6 bases, leaving 9 bases not matched to a gene. The CDR3 totals 14 residues. The CDR3 loop reads CASSGEGLPGELFF. The CDR3 DNA reads as TGTGCCAGCTCGGGGGAGGGCCTTCCCGGGGAGCTGTTTTTT.

This chain links TRBV28 with TRBJ2-2; 7 bases agree with TRBD2. Germline V gene sequence: CDR1 MDHEN, CDR2 SYDVKM. The CDR3 has 17 amino acids. The ends lost 3 bases at V and 5 bases at J; junction bases unmatched: 12. CDR3 loop: CASSFGLADPRTGELFF. CDR3 nucleotides: TGTGCCAGCAGTTTCGGGCTAGCGGACCCGAGGACCGGGGAGCTGTTTTTT.

This rearrangement joins TRBV6-6 to TRBJ2-1; perhaps TRBD1 as D (6 bases). CDR1 is MNHNY and CDR2 is SVGAGI in the germline V gene (reference sequence). This CDR3 contains 14 residues. V lost 7 bases to trimming and J lost 2 bases, with 12 bases between them. CDR3 DNA: TGTGCCAGCACCTATAGGGGGACCTACAATGAGCAGTTCTTC. Translated, it gives CASTYRGTYNEQFF.

The chain is built from TRBV28 and TRBJ1-4; no clear D. CDR1 and CDR2 (germline): MDHEN, SYDVKM. This CDR3 is 15 amino acids long. The V gene lost 4 bases and the J gene lost 7 bases, with 16 bases spanning the gap. The CDR3 DNA follows: TGTGCCAGCAGTTCCGTGGGTGAGACGGGTGAAAAACTGTTTTTT. Its protein is CASSSVGETGEKLFF.

V is TRBV6-5 and J is TRBJ2-7; a possible D gene is TRBD1 (6 bases). This CDR3 has 13 residues. CDR1 and CDR2 from the germline V gene are MNHEY and SVGAGI. V was cut by 0 bases and J by 6 bases, with 9 bases left in between. Written as DNA, the CDR3 is TGTGCCAGCAGTTACTCGTGGGGGCGCGAGCAGTACTTC. Residues: CASSYSWGREQYF.

This chain links TRBV7-9 with TRBJ2-2; no definite D call. This CDR3 is 14 amino acids long. Trimming pared 2 bases from V and 5 bases from J, leaving 9 bases between. The V gene's germline CDR1 is SEHNR and CDR2 FQNEAQ (reference sequence). CDR3 loop: CASSLFRETGELFF. The CDR3 DNA is TGTGCCAGCAGCTTATTTCGTGAGACCGGGGAGCTGTTTTTT.

The rearrangement joins TRBV25-1 to TRBJ2-7; the match to TRBD2 covers 8 bases. Germline CDR1 reads MGHDK; CDR2 reads SYGVNS. The length of the CDR3 is 14 residues. Trimming cost V 10 bases and J 2 bases; bases outside gene matches: 10. The CDR3 here is CATQTSDLPYEQYF. Here the CDR3 DNA reads TGTGCCACTCAGACTAGCGACCTTCCCTACGAGCAGTACTTC.

The table lists this clone with a count of one. The chain is built from TRBV4-2 and TRBJ2-1; D uncertain. The CDR3 totals 13 residues. V shed 3 bases and J shed 4 bases, with 7 bases lying between them. Germline CDR1 LGHNA, CDR2 YNFKEQ. The CDR3 DNA reads TGTGCCAGCAGCCATCCTTCTTACAATGAGCAGTTCTTC. The encoded protein is CASSHPSYNEQFF.

The gene calls are TRBV5-1 and TRBJ2-5; TRBD1 matches 7 bases. With V trimmed by 2 bases and J by 5 bases, 6 bases remained unmatched. Per germline, CDR1 SGHRS and CDR2 YFSETQ. The CDR3 extends over 14 amino acids. The CDR3 nucleotides read TGCGCCAGCAGCTTAGACAGGGTTGTGGAGACCCAGTACTTC. This codes for CASSLDRVVETQYF.

J is TRBJ2-1 and V is TRBV19, with TRBD2 identical over 8 bases. CDR3 length: 18 residues. The J segment lost 4 bases and the V segment lost 5 bases, leaving 16 bases of the junction unmatched. Germline lookup yields CDR1 LNHDA and CDR2 SQIVND (reference sequence). The CDR3 reads CASSASGTSLSRYNEQFF. CDR3 in DNA: TGTGCCAGTAGTGCCTCCGGGACTAGTCTTTCCAGGTACAATGAGCAGTTCTTC.

This clone was detected only a few times. V usage is TRBV28 and J usage is TRBJ1-2, with D possibly being TRBD1 (5 bases). CDR1 is MDHEN and CDR2 is SYDVKM in the germline V gene. The CDR3 loop spans 13 amino acids. V lost 5 bases, J lost 1 base, and 8 bases lay in between. CDR3 nucleotides: TGTGCCAGCAGTCCGGGGGGTAACTATGGCTACACCTTC. Translated, it gives CASSPGGNYGYTF.

Points on this clone: The sample carries other DNA sequences with the same CDR3. The chain carries TRBV18 and TRBJ2-7; 7 bases map to TRBD1. This CDR3 contains 14 residues. Per the germline V gene, CDR1 is KGHSH and CDR2 is LQKENI. Trimming removed 1 base from V and 1 base from J; junction bases left unmatched: 1. The CDR3 DNA follows: TGTGCCAGCTCACCACGGACAGGTTCCTACGAGCAGTACTTC. Translating gives CASSPRTGSYEQYF.

The chain carries TRBV29-1 and TRBJ2-1; TRBD2 aligns across 11 bases. The CDR3 loop spans 14 amino acids. Germline values: CDR1 SQVTM, CDR2 ANQGSEA. Losses at the gene ends were 7 bases for V and 4 bases for J; bases not matched to a gene: 6. CDR3 coding DNA: TGCAGCGCTGCTACTAGCGGGGGATACAATGAGCAGTTCTTC. Translation: CSAATSGGYNEQFF.

The chain combines TRBV15 with TRBJ2-3, with 7 bases fitting TRBD1. The CDR3 totals 14 residues. V gave up 8 bases and J gave up 0 bases; unmatched junction bases: 5. Germline V gene lookup returns CDR1 LNHNV and CDR2 YYDKDF (reference sequence). CDR3 residues: CATREGGSTDTQYF. The CDR3, as DNA: TGTGCCACCCGAGAAGGGGGCAGCACAGATACGCAGTATTTT.

The chain has TRBV28 and TRBJ2-5; 9 positions agree with TRBD1. The assigned J gene may be wrong: the sequence end matches TRBJ2-7 better. Germline CDR1 MDHEN, CDR2 SYDVKM. The CDR3 is 16 residues long. This CDR3 is CASSSLSGTGSYEQYF. In DNA, the CDR3 is TGTGCCAGCAGCTCACTCTCCGGGACAGGGTCCTACGAGCAGTACTTC.

The V call is TRBV5-1, the J call TRBJ2-5; perhaps TRBD2 as D (5 bases). CDR3 length equals 15 residues. V lost 4 bases and J lost 1, with 14 bases in between. The V gene's germline CDR1 is SGHRS and CDR2 YFSETQ. CDR3 in DNA: TGCGCCAGCAGCGCGGTCCTGAGCGGCCAAGAGACCCAGTACTTC. Protein: CASSAVLSGQETQYF.

The V and J genes are TRBV11-3 and TRBJ2-7, with 8 bases that match TRBD1. The CDR3 covers 16 residues. The V segment lost 1 base and the J segment 0 bases; nucleotides outside the gene matches: 5. In germline, CDR1 is SGHNT, CDR2 YENEEA. CDR3: CASSLGQGANSYEQYF. Written as DNA, the CDR3 is TGTGCCAGCAGCTTAGGGCAGGGGGCCAACTCCTACGAGCAGTACTTC. The full variable domain, in which reference TRBV11-3 and TRBJ2-7 provide the parts outside the CDR3, is EAGVVQSPRYKIIEKKQPVAFWCNPISGHNTLYWYLQNLGQGPELLIRYENEEAVDDSQLPKDRFSAERLKGVDSTLKIQPAELGDSAVYLCASSLGQGANSYEQYFGPGTRLTVT.

V usage is TRBV18 and J usage is TRBJ2-7, with 10 positions matching TRBD2. The CDR3 runs to 15 residues. The trim removed 2 bases at V and 3 bases at J, leaving 4 bases unmatched. From germline, CDR1 is KGHSH and CDR2 LQKENI. The CDR3 nucleotides read TGTGCCAGCTCACCAGGGGCTAGCGGGGGCTACGAGCAGTACTTC. It specifies CASSPGASGGYEQYF.

The chain joins TRBV7-3 to TRBJ2-1; a weak D match, TRBD2 (6 bases). V was shortened by 1 base and J by 2 bases, with 9 bases between the two germline ends. This CDR3 has 15 amino acids. Per the germline V gene, CDR1 is SGHTA and CDR2 is FQGTGA. The CDR3 region is CASSLSGVTYNEQFF. The CDR3 DNA reads TGTGCCAGCAGCTTAAGCGGGGTCACCTACAATGAGCAGTTCTTC.